The 31 T cell receptor beta chains presented below share a single source sample, sequenced in a study of T cells in Graves' hyperthyroidism and ophthalmopathy. Regions amplified from RNA transcripts were the TCR beta CDR3 regions. HTBI primers were used for first-round RT-PCR of the TCR CDR3. TCRdb used MiXCR to reprocess the multiplex PCR reads, holding one entry per CDR3 protein. The table shows 490,000 or so distinct CDR3 sequences, with 20% to 25% occurring only once. Specimen: blood. Receptors originate from a woman in her sixties or seventies with Graves' ophthalmopathy.

The rearrangement uses TRBV5-1 and TRBJ2-7; 8 nucleotides match TRBD2. With V trimmed by 2 bases and J by 5 bases, 12 bases remained unmatched. The CDR3 contains 16 residues. CDR1 is SGHRS and CDR2 is YFSETQ in the germline V gene. In DNA, the CDR3 is TGCGCCAGCAGCTTAAACAAAGCGGGAGTTGGGGACGAGCAGTACTTC. Translating it yields CASSLNKAGVGDEQYF.

This clonotype was recorded many times. The chain uses TRBV5-6 and TRBJ1-2; no firm D call. V lost 0 bases to trimming and J lost 2 bases, with 14 bases between them. The CDR3 is 16 amino acids. The germline CDR1 and CDR2 sequences are SGHDT and YYEEEE. The DNA of the CDR3 is TGTGCCAGCAGCTTGGGCCCAGGTGGAGGGAACTATGGCTACACCTTC. Protein: CASSLGPGGGNYGYTF.

Only a few counts were recorded for this clonotype. CDR3 sequence: CASSRSWTATNEKLFF. The CDR3 DNA reads as TGTGCCAGCAGTAGATCATGGACAGCAACTAATGAAAAACTGTTTTTT. This chain uses TRBV6-1 with TRBJ1-4; TRBD1 is a possible D gene (6 bases). Germline V gene lookup returns CDR1 MNHNS and CDR2 SASEGT. The CDR3 is 16 residues long. Trimming took 5 bases from V and 0 from J, leaving 13 bases between them.

This clonotype was picked up many times. In DNA, the CDR3 is TGTGCCAGCAGCTTGCACCATAGCGGGAGTCCCAATGAGCAGTTCTTC. This translates into CASSLHHSGSPNEQFF. J is TRBJ2-1 and V is TRBV11-2, with 9 bases fitting TRBD2. Germline V CDR1 and CDR2: SGHAT, FQNNGV. The CDR3 covers 16 residues. Trimming removed 3 bases from V and 6 bases from J; junction bases left unmatched: 9.

This clonotype has just a few counts. The V gene is TRBV9, the J gene TRBJ2-4, with D uncertain. This CDR3 is 11 amino acids long. Deletions cut 7 bases from V and 9 bases from J, with 11 bases between. Germline V gene data show CDR1 as SGDLS and CDR2 as YYNGEE. The DNA for the CDR3 is TGTGCCAGCGATAGGGATGGCATTCAGTACTTC. This sequence encodes CASDRDGIQYF.

The gene calls are TRBV28 and TRBJ2-3; D gene unclear. Germline CDR1 reads MDHEN; CDR2 reads SYDVKM. The length of the CDR3 is 14 residues. V lost 2 bases, J lost 0 bases, and 6 bases lay in between. CDR3 DNA sequence: TGTGCCAGCAGTTTACATAGTAGCACAGATACGCAGTATTTT. It specifies CASSLHSSTDTQYF.

This chain uses TRBV7-9 with TRBJ1-2; 10 bases align to TRBD1. V lost 5 bases to trimming and J lost 2 bases; unmatched junction nucleotides: 5. The germline gives CDR1 SEHNR, CDR2 FQNEAQ (reference sequence). This CDR3 comprises 15 residues. In DNA, the CDR3 is TGTGCCAGCAGCGCAAAGACAGGGGGCAACTATGGCTACACCTTC. It is translated as CASSAKTGGNYGYTF.

This clonotype occurred a few times. The chain has TRBV4-1 and TRBJ2-5; D gene unclear. The CDR3 spans 13 residues. Germline lookup yields CDR1 MGHRA and CDR2 YSYEKL. Trimming took off 1 base at V and 5 bases at J, with 8 bases between the two ends. DNA for the CDR3: TGCGCCAGCAGCCAAGGGCTAGTGGAGACCCAGTACTTC. Its translation is CASSQGLVETQYF.

V and J are TRBV30 and TRBJ1-3; TRBD1 is a possible D gene (6 bases). Trimming left V 2 bases short and J 0 bases short, with 11 bases between. Per the germline V gene, CDR1 is GTSNPN and CDR2 is SVGIG (reference sequence). The CDR3 spans 15 residues. The CDR3 DNA reads as TGTGCCTGGAGTTGGACAGACTTCTCTGGAAACACCATATATTTT. Translated, it gives CAWSWTDFSGNTIYF.

This clonotype occurred a few times. This sequence joins TRBV19 and TRBJ2-2; 8 bases are a match to TRBD1. The CDR3 is made up of 17 amino acids. In germline, CDR1 is LNHDA, CDR2 SQIVND (reference sequence). V shed 3 bases, J shed 2 bases, and the junction held 8 bases outside the gene matches. The CDR3, as DNA: TGTGCCAGTAGTATCGGCAGGGGGCTGGCTAACACCGGGGAGCTGTTTTTT. Protein sequence: CASSIGRGLANTGELFF.

The V and J genes are TRBV4-1 and TRBJ2-2, with 11 bases fitting TRBD2. The CDR3 totals 16 residues. V was pared by 2 bases and J by 4 bases, with 3 bases of the junction left unmatched. From germline, CDR1 is MGHRA and CDR2 YSYEKL. DNA for the CDR3: TGCGCCAGCAGCCAAATAGGACTAGCGGGCACCGGGGAGCTGTTTTTT. Its protein product is CASSQIGLAGTGELFF.

Ten or more counts support this clonotype. The V gene is TRBV6-2 or TRBV6-3, the J gene TRBJ2-1; no firm D call. This CDR3 spans 14 amino acids. Germline V gives CDR1 MNHEY, CDR2 SVGEGT. The ends were cut back, 7 bases at V and 9 bases at J, with 19 bases in the middle. CDR3 amino acids: CASNPALRSIEQFF. The CDR3 region has the DNA TGTGCCAGCAACCCGGCACTAAGATCCATTGAGCAGTTCTTC.

The chain has TRBV18 and TRBJ1-2; possible D gene TRBD1, 6 bases. Between the trimmed V and J ends, which lost 4 bases and 4 bases, there was a span of 25 bases. The CDR3 consists of 18 residues. The germline V gene encodes CDR1 KGHSH and CDR2 LQKENI. DNA of the CDR3: TGTGCCAGCTCACTCCCACCCGGGACGGGGGCTCTTGCCTATGGCTACACCTTC. It codes for CASSLPPGTGALAYGYTF.

This clonotype appeared a few times. This chain joins TRBV7-2 and TRBJ2-5; D tentatively fits TRBD1 or TRBD2 (5 bases each). The V and J ends lost 1 base and 3 bases respectively, with 9 bases between them. This CDR3 contains 14 residues. Germline V gene data show CDR1 as SGHTA and CDR2 as FQGNSA. This CDR3 reads CASSLGGSKETQYF. The CDR3 nucleotides read TGTGCCAGCAGCTTAGGGGGGAGCAAAGAGACCCAGTACTTC.

This clonotype was picked up a small number of times. V is TRBV20-1 and J is TRBJ1-2, with TRBD1 matching over 8 bases. The germline CDR1 and CDR2 sequences are DFQATT and SNEGSKA (reference sequence). Germline trimming cut 1 base from V and 4 bases from J; bases unmatched to any gene: 2. The CDR3 length is 13 residues. CDR3 in DNA: TGCAGTGCTAGAGTCGACAGGGGCTATGGCTACACCTTC. Its protein product is CSARVDRGYGYTF.

In this sample, this clonotype turned up a few times. The chain recombines TRBV4-1 with TRBJ2-7, with 11 bases that match TRBD1. The CDR3 is 16 residues long. The V and J ends lost 5 bases and 2 bases, in that order; junction bases with no gene match: 8. Germline CDR1 is MGHRA and CDR2 is YSYEKL. The CDR3 sequence is CASSAGTGGLPYEQYF. The DNA for the CDR3 is TGCGCCAGCAGCGCCGGGACAGGGGGATTACCCTACGAGCAGTACTTC.

The genes are TRBV7-2 and TRBJ1-6; 8 positions agree with TRBD1. The trim removed 5 bases at V and 8 bases at J, leaving 8 bases unmatched. Germline loops: CDR1 SGHTA, CDR2 FQGNSA. The CDR3 totals 15 residues. As DNA, the CDR3 is TGTGCCAGCAGCATCGGGACAGGCGGCCATTCACCCCTCCACTTT. Protein sequence: CASSIGTGGHSPLHF.

The J gene is TRBJ2-7, the V gene TRBV4-1, with 11 bases that match TRBD2. The junction had 5 bases not matched to a gene; V was cut back by 0 bases and J by 4 bases. The germline gives CDR1 MGHRA, CDR2 YSYEKL. The CDR3 loop spans 16 amino acids. The CDR3 sequence is CASSQDLPSGRYEQYF. The DNA of the CDR3 is TGCGCCAGCAGCCAAGATCTTCCTAGCGGGAGGTACGAGCAGTACTTC.

This clonotype was found a few times. V usage is TRBV20-1 and J usage is TRBJ2-1; D call uncertain. CDR3 length: 12 amino acids. V lost 3 bases and J 4 bases, leaving 7 bases between the germline ends. Germline V gives CDR1 DFQATT, CDR2 SNEGSKA (reference sequence). This CDR3 reads CSASGFYNEQFF. The CDR3 DNA reads as TGCAGTGCTAGCGGATTTTACAATGAGCAGTTCTTC.

The chain carries TRBV7-2 and TRBJ2-5, with 10 bases lining up with TRBD2. The V and J ends lost 5 bases and 6 bases, in that order; junction bases with no gene match: 3. CDR3 length: 13 amino acids. CDR1 is SGHTA, CDR2 FQGNSA, per germline. For the CDR3, the DNA is TGTGCCAGCAGCCCTAGCGGGAGTCAGACCCAGTACTTC. Its protein product is CASSPSGSQTQYF.

The CDR3 DNA sequence: TGCGCCAGCAGCCAAGGGGGACTAGCGGGAGGTCGCGCAGATACGCAGTATTTT. This sequence encodes CASSQGGLAGGRADTQYF. This chain links TRBV4-1 with TRBJ2-3; 15 bases are shared with TRBD2. With 1 base clipped from V and 4 bases from J, the junction kept 6 bases outside the gene matches. The CDR3 extends over 18 amino acids. CDR1 and CDR2 from the germline V gene are MGHRA and YSYEKL.

This clonotype was seen once. The chain carries TRBV6-9 and TRBJ1-1; D is unresolved. The CDR3 extends over 14 amino acids. V was shortened by 6 bases and J by 0 bases, with 11 bases between the two germline ends. Per germline, CDR1 MNHGY and CDR2 SVAAGI. CDR3 loop: CASRYSRLNTEAFF. DNA for the CDR3: TGTGCCAGCAGATACAGCCGACTGAACACTGAAGCTTTCTTT.

This clonotype has a handful of counts. The rearrangement joins TRBV19 to TRBJ1-5; 9 bases fit TRBD1. The germline V gene encodes CDR1 LNHDA and CDR2 SQIVND (reference sequence). Unmatched junction bases numbered 7, after V lost 8 bases and J lost 2 bases. The CDR3 extends over 15 amino acids. The CDR3 spells CASAKTGGRNQPQHF. CDR3 nucleotides: TGTGCCAGTGCTAAAACAGGGGGCCGCAATCAGCCCCAGCATTTT. Supplemented by reference TRBV19 and TRBJ1-5, the full variable domain reads DGGITQSPKYLFRKEGQNVTLSCEQNLNHDAMYWYRQDPGQGLRLIYYSQIVNDFQKGDIAEGYSVSREKKESFPLTVTSAQKNPTAFYLCASAKTGGRNQPQHFGDGTRLSIL.

This clonotype was detected many times. V gene TRBV28 combines with J gene TRBJ1-1; D is perhaps TRBD1 (5 bases). Trimming took off 4 bases at V and 0 bases at J, with 9 bases between the two ends. The CDR3 is 14 amino acids. Per germline, CDR1 MDHEN and CDR2 SYDVKM. CDR3 sequence reads: CASSSGTLNTEAFF. The CDR3 region has the DNA TGTGCCAGCAGTTCCGGGACCCTGAACACTGAAGCTTTCTTT.

In its sample, this clonotype was seen a few times. The chain joins TRBV24-1 to TRBJ2-3; tentatively, D is TRBD1 (6 bases). Germline assignment: CDR1 KGHDR and CDR2 SFDVKD. V lost 7 bases, J lost 2 bases, and 15 bases lay in between. The CDR3 totals 15 residues. The CDR3 loop is CATSETGRDTDTQYF. In DNA form, the CDR3 reads TGTGCCACCAGCGAGACAGGTAGAGACACAGATACGCAGTATTTT.

The V gene is TRBV12-3 or TRBV12-4, the J gene TRBJ1-2; 10 bases match TRBD1. The trim removed 6 bases at V and 12 bases at J, leaving 7 bases unmatched. The CDR3 spans 12 residues. The CDR3 spells CASSHGQGGNTF. The CDR3 nucleotides read TGTGCCAGCAGCCACGGACAGGGGGGGAACACCTTC.

CDR3 coding DNA: TGCAGTGCTGGAGGACACCCTAGCAATCAGCCCCAGCATTTT. This codes for CSAGGHPSNQPQHF. The rearrangement joins TRBV20-1 to TRBJ1-5, with D perhaps matching TRBD1 (5 bases). The CDR3 totals 14 residues. V was pared by 5 bases and J by 0 bases, with 11 bases between. Germline V lookup: CDR1 DFQATT, CDR2 SNEGSKA (reference sequence).

V and J are TRBV20-1 and TRBJ2-7; D could derive from TRBD1 or TRBD2 (5 bases each). The germline gives CDR1 DFQATT, CDR2 SNEGSKA (reference sequence). This CDR3 contains 12 residues. The V gene lost 3 bases and the J gene lost 3 bases, with 9 bases spanning the gap. The CDR3 DNA reads TGCAGTGCTAGCCGGGACCTCTACGAGCAGTACTTC. Translation gives CSASRDLYEQYF.

The chain has TRBV7-9 and TRBJ1-4; 7 bases map to TRBD1. This CDR3 is 17 amino acids long. The germline V gene has CDR1 SEHNR and CDR2 FQNEAQ (reference sequence). V lost 4 bases to trimming and J lost 2 bases; unmatched junction nucleotides: 10. CDR3 loop: CASSYFGQADTNEKLFF. The CDR3 nucleotides are TGTGCCAGCAGCTACTTTGGACAGGCGGACACTAATGAAAAACTGTTTTTT. Filled out from reference TRBV7-9 and TRBJ1-4, the complete variable domain reads DTGVSQNPRHKITKRGQNVTFRCDPISEHNRLYWYRQTLGQGPEFLTYFQNEAQLEKSRLLSDRFSAERPKGSFSTLEIQRTEQGDSAMYLCASSYFGQADTNEKLFFGSGTQLSVL.

This clonotype was observed a handful of times. The J gene is TRBJ2-3, the V gene TRBV20-1; TRBD2 agrees at 9 bases. The V and J ends lost 0 bases and 6 bases, in that order; junction bases with no gene match: 7. The CDR3 is 15 amino acids. From germline, CDR1 is DFQATT and CDR2 SNEGSKA (reference sequence). The CDR3 sequence is CSARDRASGMDTQYF. CDR3 nucleotide sequence: TGCAGTGCTAGAGATCGGGCTAGCGGGATGGATACGCAGTATTTT.

The genes are TRBV7-9 and TRBJ2-1; 13 nucleotides line up with TRBD2. CDR3 length: 14 amino acids. Germline trimming cut 5 bases from V and 15 bases from J; bases unmatched to any gene: 10. Germline loops: CDR1 SEHNR, CDR2 FQNEAQ (reference sequence). The CDR3, as DNA: TGTGCCAGCAGCCCCAGGACTAGCGGGGGCGCGGTGTTCTTC. Its translation is CASSPRTSGGAVFF. Drawing the rest from reference TRBV7-9 and TRBJ2-1, the complete variable domain is DTGVSQNPRHKITKRGQNVTFRCDPISEHNRLYWYRQTLGQGPEFLTYFQNEAQLEKSRLLSDRFSAERPKGSFSTLEIQRTEQGDSAMYLCASSPRTSGGAVFFGPGTRLTVL.